Listed here is a single T cell receptor (beta chain). Its antigen is still unknown. Generated by immunoSEQ multiplex PCR, the TCRdb table keeps only in-frame clones and is missing some. The sample contains over 35,000 clones, less than 85% of which appear only once. After less than twelve days in culture, the CD4+ T cells were isolated. Between March and December 2020, the person had a SARS-CoV-2 infection that PCR confirmed. Two-dose BNT162b2 or mRNA-1273 vaccination was given to participants. The sample belongs to a study of vaccination effects on CD4 cells after COVID-19. With 4 bases removed from V and 9 bases from J, the gap between germline ends came to 9 bases. The CDR3 covers 12 residues. The germline CDR1 and CDR2 sequences are MNHEY and SVGEGT.

V and J are TRBV6-2 or TRBV6-3 and TRBJ2-2; a possible D gene is TRBD2 (6 bases). The receptor comes from a human donor who had a prior SARS-CoV-2 infection. The sample was CD4+ T cells from PBMCs cultured without peptide, taken after COVID-19 vaccination. The CDR3 sequence: CASSSLARELFF. The DNA for the CDR3 is TGTGCCAGCAGTTCACTAGCCAGGGAGCTGTTTTTT.